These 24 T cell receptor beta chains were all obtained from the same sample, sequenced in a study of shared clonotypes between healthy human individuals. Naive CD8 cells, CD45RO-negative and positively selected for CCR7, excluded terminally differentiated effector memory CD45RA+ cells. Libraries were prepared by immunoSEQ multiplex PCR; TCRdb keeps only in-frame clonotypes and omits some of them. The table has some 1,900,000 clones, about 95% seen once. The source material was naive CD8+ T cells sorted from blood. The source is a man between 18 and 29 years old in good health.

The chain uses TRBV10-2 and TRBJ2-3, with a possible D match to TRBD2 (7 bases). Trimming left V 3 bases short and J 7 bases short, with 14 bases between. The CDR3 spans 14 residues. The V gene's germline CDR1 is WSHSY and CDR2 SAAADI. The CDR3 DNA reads TGCGCCAGCAGTGAAGGGGGAGGGCCGAATACGCAGTATTTT. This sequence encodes CASSEGGGPNTQYF.

In DNA, the CDR3 is TGTGCCAGCAGTCACCCGTTGGAAACCAGGGAGTACTTC. Translated, it gives CASSHPLETREYF. The chain combines TRBV27 with TRBJ2-7, with a weak D call TRBD1 (5 bases). CDR3 length: 13 amino acids. Germline V gene lookup returns CDR1 MNHEY and CDR2 SMNVEV (reference sequence). The V end lost 5 bases, the J end lost 11 bases, and 19 bases lay between the germline ends.

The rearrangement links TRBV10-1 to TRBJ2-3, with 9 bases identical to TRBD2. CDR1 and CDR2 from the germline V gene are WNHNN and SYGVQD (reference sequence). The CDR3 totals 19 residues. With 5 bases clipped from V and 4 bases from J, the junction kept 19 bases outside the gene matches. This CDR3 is CASSSVAGAEDPVADTQYF. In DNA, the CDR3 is TGCGCCAGCAGTTCGGTAGCGGGAGCGGAGGACCCCGTGGCAGATACGCAGTATTTT.

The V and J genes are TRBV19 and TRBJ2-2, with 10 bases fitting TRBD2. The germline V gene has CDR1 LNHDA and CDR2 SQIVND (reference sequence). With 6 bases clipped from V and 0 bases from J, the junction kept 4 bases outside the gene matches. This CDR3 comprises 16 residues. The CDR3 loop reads CASRVLAGSNTGELFF. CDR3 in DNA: TGTGCCAGTAGAGTACTAGCGGGATCGAACACCGGGGAGCTGTTTTTT.

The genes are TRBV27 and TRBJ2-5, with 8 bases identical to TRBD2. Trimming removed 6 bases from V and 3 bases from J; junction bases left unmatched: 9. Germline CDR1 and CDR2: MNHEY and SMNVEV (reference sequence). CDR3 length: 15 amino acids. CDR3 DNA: TGTGCCAGCAGCCCTTACCCGGGACTAGAAGAGACCCAGTACTTC. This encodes CASSPYPGLEETQYF.

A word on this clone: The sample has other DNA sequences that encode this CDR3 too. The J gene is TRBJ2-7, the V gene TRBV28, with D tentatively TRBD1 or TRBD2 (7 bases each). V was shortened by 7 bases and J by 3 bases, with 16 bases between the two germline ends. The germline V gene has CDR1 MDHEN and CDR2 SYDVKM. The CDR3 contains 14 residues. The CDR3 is CASTLGGGGYEQYF. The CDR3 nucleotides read TGTGCCAGCACCTTGGGAGGGGGCGGCTACGAGCAGTACTTC.

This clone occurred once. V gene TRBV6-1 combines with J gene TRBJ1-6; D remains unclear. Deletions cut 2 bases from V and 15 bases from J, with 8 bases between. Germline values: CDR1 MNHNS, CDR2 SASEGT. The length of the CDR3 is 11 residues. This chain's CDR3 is CASSESGVLHF. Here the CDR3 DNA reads TGTGCCAGCAGTGAATCAGGCGTCCTCCACTTT.

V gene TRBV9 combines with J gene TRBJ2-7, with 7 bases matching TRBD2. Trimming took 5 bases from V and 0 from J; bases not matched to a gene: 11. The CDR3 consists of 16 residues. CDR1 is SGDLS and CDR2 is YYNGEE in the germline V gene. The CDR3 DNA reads TGTGCCAGCAGTCAACACCGGGACTATCCCTCCTACGAGCAGTACTTC. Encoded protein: CASSQHRDYPSYEQYF.

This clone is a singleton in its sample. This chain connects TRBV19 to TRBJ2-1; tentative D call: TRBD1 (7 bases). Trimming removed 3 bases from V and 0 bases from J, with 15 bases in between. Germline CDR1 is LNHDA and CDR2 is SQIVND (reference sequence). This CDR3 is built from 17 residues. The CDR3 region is CASSMGAGGGSYNEQFF. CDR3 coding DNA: TGTGCCAGTAGTATGGGGGCAGGGGGAGGCTCCTACAATGAGCAGTTCTTC. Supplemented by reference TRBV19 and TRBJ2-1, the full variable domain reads DGGITQSPKYLFRKEGQNVTLSCEQNLNHDAMYWYRQDPGQGLRLIYYSQIVNDFQKGDIAEGYSVSREKKESFPLTVTSAQKNPTAFYLCASSMGAGGGSYNEQFFGPGTRLTVL.

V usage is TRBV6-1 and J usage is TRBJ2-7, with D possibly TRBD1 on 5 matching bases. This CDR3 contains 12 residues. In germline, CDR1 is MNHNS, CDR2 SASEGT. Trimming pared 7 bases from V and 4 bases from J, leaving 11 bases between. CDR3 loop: CASTQGFYEQYF. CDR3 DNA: TGTGCCAGCACGCAGGGCTTTTACGAGCAGTACTTC.

The CDR3 region is CASSEALQPEEYF. In DNA form, the CDR3 reads TGTGCCAGCAGTGAAGCGCTTCAGCCAGAGGAGTACTTC. V is TRBV2 and J is TRBJ2-7; D remains ambiguous. V was pared by 0 bases and J by 11 bases, with 14 bases between. Germline V CDR1 and CDR2: SNHLY, FYNNEI. The CDR3 loop spans 13 amino acids.

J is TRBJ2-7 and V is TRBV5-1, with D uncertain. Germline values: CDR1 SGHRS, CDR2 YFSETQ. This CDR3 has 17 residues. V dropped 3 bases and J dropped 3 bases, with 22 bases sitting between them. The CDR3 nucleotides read TGCGCCAGCAGCTACCGCGCAGCTCAGATCCCCGACTACGAGCAGTACTTC. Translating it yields CASSYRAAQIPDYEQYF. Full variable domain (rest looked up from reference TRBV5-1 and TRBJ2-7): KAGVTQTPRYLIKTRGQQVTLSCSPISGHRSVSWYQQTPGQGLQFLFEYFSETQRNKGNFPGRFSGRQFSNSRSEMNVSTLELGDSALYLCASSYRAAQIPDYEQYFGPGTRLTVT.

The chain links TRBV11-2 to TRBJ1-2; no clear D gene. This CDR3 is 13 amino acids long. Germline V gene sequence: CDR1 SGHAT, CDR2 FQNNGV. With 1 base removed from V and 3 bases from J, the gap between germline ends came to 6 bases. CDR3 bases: TGTGCCAGCAGCTTAGTTCCAGACTATGGCTACACCTTC. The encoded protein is CASSLVPDYGYTF.

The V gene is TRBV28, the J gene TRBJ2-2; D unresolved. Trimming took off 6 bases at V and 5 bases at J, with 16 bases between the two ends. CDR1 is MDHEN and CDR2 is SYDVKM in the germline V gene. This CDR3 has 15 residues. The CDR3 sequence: CASREALHRTGELFF. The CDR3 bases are TGTGCCAGCAGGGAAGCACTGCACCGTACCGGGGAGCTGTTTTTT.

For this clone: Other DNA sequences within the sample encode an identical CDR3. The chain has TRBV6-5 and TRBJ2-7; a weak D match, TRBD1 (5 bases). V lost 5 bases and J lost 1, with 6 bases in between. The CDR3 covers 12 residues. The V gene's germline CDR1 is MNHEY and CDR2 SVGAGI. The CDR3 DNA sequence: TGTGCCAGCAGTACAGGATCCTACGAGCAGTACTTC. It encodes CASSTGSYEQYF.

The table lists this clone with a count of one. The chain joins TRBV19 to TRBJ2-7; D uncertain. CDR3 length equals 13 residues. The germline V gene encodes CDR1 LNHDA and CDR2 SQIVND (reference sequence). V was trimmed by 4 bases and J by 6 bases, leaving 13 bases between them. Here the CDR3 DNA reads TGTGCCAGTAGTACACAATTGCTAGTCGAGCAGTACTTC. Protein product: CASSTQLLVEQYF.

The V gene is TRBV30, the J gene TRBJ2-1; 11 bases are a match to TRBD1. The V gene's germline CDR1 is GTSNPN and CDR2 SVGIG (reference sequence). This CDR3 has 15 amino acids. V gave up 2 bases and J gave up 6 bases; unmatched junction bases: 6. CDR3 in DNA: TGTGCCTGGAGTCACGGACAGGGGGCCAGCAATGAGCAGTTCTTC. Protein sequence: CAWSHGQGASNEQFF.

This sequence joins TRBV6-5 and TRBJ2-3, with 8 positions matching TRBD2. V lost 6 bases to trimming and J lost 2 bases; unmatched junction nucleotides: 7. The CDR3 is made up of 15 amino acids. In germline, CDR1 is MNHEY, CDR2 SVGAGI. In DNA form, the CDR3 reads TGTGCCAGCAGACCCAGGACTAGCCTCACAGATACGCAGTATTTT. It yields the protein CASRPRTSLTDTQYF.

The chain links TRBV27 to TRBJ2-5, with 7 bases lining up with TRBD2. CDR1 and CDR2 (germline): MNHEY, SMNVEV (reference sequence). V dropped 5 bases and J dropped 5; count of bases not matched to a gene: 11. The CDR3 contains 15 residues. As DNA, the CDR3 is TGTGCCAGCAGTCCCGAGACCAGCGGGGTGGAGACCCAGTACTTC. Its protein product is CASSPETSGVETQYF.

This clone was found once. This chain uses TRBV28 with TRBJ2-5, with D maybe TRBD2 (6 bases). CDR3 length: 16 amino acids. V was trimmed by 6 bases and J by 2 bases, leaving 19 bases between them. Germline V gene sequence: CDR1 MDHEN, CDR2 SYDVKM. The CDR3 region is CASSTFREGGQETQYF. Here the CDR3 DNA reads TGTGCCAGCAGCACCTTCCGTGAGGGAGGTCAAGAGACCCAGTACTTC.

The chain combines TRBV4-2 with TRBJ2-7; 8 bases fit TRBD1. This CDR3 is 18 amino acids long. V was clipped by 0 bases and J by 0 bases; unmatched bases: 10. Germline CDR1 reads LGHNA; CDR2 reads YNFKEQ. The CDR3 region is CASSQERSWTGNSYEQYF. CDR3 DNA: TGTGCCAGCAGCCAAGAACGATCCTGGACAGGGAACTCCTACGAGCAGTACTTC.

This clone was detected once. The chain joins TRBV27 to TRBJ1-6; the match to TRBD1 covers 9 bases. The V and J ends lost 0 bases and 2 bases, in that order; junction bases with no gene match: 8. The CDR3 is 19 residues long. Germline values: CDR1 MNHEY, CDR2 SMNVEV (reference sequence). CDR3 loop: CASSLSSLRDRAYNSPLHF. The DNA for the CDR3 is TGTGCCAGCAGTTTATCGTCCTTACGGGACAGGGCCTATAATTCACCCCTCCACTTT.

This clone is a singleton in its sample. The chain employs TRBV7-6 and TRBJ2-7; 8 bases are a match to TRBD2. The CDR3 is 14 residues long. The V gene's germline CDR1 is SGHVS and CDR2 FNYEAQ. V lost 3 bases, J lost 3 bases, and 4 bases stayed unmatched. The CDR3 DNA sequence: TGTGCCAGCAGCTTTAGCGGGAATGGCTACGAGCAGTACTTC. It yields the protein CASSFSGNGYEQYF.

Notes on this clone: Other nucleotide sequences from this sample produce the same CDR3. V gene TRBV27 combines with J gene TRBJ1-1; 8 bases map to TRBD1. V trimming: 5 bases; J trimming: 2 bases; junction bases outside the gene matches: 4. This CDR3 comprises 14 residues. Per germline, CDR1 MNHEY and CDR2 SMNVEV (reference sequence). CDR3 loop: CASSLTGVNTEAFF. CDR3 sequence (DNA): TGTGCCAGCAGTCTGACAGGGGTTAACACTGAAGCTTTCTTT.